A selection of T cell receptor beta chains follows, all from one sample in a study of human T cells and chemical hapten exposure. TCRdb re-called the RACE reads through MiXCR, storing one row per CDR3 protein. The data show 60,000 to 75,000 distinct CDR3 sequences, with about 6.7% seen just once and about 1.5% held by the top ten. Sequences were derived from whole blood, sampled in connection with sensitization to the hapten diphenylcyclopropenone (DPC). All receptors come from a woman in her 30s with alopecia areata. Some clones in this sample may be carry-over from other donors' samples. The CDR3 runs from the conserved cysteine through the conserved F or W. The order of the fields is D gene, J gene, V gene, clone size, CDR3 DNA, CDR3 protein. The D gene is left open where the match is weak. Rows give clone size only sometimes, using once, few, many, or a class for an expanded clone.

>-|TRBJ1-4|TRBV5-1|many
TGCGCCAGCAGCTTGGGACGGGCTACGGGTGAAAAACTGTTTTTT
CASSLGRATGEKLFF
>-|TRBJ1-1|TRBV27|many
TGTGCCAGCAGTTTGTATTTGGGGTCTGAAGCTTTCTTT
CASSLYLGSEAFF
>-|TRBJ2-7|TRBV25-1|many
TGTGCCAGCCGTCCCAACATTAGGGAGCAGTACTTC
CASRPNIREQYF
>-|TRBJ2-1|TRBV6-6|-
TGTGCCAGCAGTTACTCAAGTCAGCCCTACAATGAGCAGTTCTTC
CASSYSSQPYNEQFF
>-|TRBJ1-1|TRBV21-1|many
TGTGCCAGCATCCCACATGGGGGAGAACGAACCACTGAAGCTTTCTTT
CASIPHGGERTTEAFF
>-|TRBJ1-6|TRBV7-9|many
TGTGCCAGCAGCTCGGGGCGCTCCTATAATTCACCCCTCCACTTT
CASSSGRSYNSPLHF
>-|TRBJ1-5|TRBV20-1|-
TGCAGTGCTTCGGGACGGGGCGGTCAGCCCCAGCATTTT
CSASGRGGQPQHF
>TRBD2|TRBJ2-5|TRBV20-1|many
TGCAGTGCCCCGGGGAACCCGGGAGGAGAGACCCAGTACTTC
CSAPGNPGGETQYF
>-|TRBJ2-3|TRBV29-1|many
TGCAGCGCATCATCCCGTCCCAACACAGATACGCAGTATTTT
CSASSRPNTDTQYF
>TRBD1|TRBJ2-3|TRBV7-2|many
TGTGCCAGCAGCTCACCAGGGGGCGGCGGACCTACAGATACGCAGTATTTT
CASSSPGGGGPTDTQYF
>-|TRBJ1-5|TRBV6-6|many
TGTGCCAGCAGAGTTCGGGAAAGCAATCAGCCCCAGCATTTT
CASRVRESNQPQHF
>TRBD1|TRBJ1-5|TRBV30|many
TGTGCCTGGAGTGGATGGACAGGCCTTCTTCGGCCCCAGCATTTT
CAWSGWTGLLRPQHF
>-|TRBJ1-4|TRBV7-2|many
TGTGCCAGCAGCTTCGGGAGAGAGGCTAGGGAAAAACTGTTTTTT
CASSFGREAREKLFF
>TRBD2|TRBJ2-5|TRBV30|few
TGTGCCTGGAGTGGGGGGGGACAAGAGACCCAGTACTTC
CAWSGGGQETQYF
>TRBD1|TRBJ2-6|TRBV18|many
TGTGCCAGCTCACCTCAGGGACAGGGACTCTCTGGGGCCAACGTCCTGACTTTC
CASSPQGQGLSGANVLTF
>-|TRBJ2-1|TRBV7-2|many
TGTGCCAGCAGCCGACAACTTCAAATCGGTGAGCAGTTCTTC
CASSRQLQIGEQFF
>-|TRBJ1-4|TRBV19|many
TGTGCCAGTAGCCTAACCACAGGGACCTCTAATGAAAAACTGTTTTTT
CASSLTTGTSNEKLFF
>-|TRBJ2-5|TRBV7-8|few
TGTGCCAGCAGCTTAGCGCGACCTAAGGGCATCCAAGAGACCCAGTACTTC
CASSLARPKGIQETQYF